What follows are 14 T cell receptor beta chains derived from one specimen sequenced in a study of Graves' ophthalmopathy and Graves' hyperthyroidism. TCR beta CDR3 regions were amplified from RNA transcripts. Second-round multiplex PCR came after a first-round RT-PCR that employed HTBI primers. Each CDR3 protein is one row after TCRdb ran MiXCR on the multiplex PCR reads. The sample has more than 1,000,000 distinct CDR3 sequences, 35% to 40% seen once. Sequenced input: peripheral blood or thyroid tissue (not recorded which). All receptors come from an adult man with Graves' hyperthyroidism.

The rearrangement uses TRBV2 and TRBJ1-4, with D possibly being TRBD1 (5 bases). The CDR3 spans 15 residues. Germline-derived CDR1 and CDR2 are SNHLY and FYNNEI. Trimming pared 3 bases from V and 8 bases from J, leaving 16 bases between. For the CDR3, the DNA is TGTGCCAGCAGTGATGGTTCAGGGAGATCGGAAAAACTGTTTTTT. Its protein product is CASSDGSGRSEKLFF.

This clonotype was recorded at least ten times. The J gene is TRBJ2-5, the V gene TRBV20-1; D unresolved. CDR3 length equals 11 residues. Trimming removed 4 bases from V and 2 bases from J, with 5 bases in between. In germline, CDR1 is DFQATT, CDR2 SNEGSKA (reference sequence). DNA for the CDR3: TGCAGTGCTACTCCGCAAGAGACCCAGTACTTC. Amino acids: CSATPQETQYF.

This clonotype was counted between two and nine times. This chain uses TRBV19 with TRBJ2-7, with no clear D. The V and J ends lost 9 bases and 1 base respectively, with 25 bases between them. Germline V lookup: CDR1 LNHDA, CDR2 SQIVND (reference sequence). The CDR3 is 17 residues long. CDR3: CASSPLSWRDSSYEQYF. The DNA of the CDR3 is TGTGCCAGCAGTCCCCTATCTTGGCGAGATTCGTCCTACGAGCAGTACTTC.

This clonotype was recorded a few times. The rearrangement uses TRBV5-1 and TRBJ2-5; D may be TRBD1 or TRBD2 (5 bases each). CDR3 length: 15 amino acids. Trimming took 4 bases from V and 2 from J, leaving 15 bases between them. Germline-derived CDR1 and CDR2 are SGHRS and YFSETQ. The CDR3 protein is CASSPLGATQETQYF. For the CDR3, the DNA is TGCGCCAGCAGCCCACTCGGGGCGACTCAAGAGACCCAGTACTTC.

This clonotype has a count of ten or more. This sequence joins TRBV6-6 and TRBJ1-5; possible D gene TRBD1, 6 bases. The CDR3 covers 15 residues. Germline V CDR1 and CDR2: MNHNY, SVGAGI (reference sequence). V was cut by 5 bases and J by 1 base, with 12 bases left in between. The CDR3 loop is CASSTRTESNQPQHF. CDR3 nucleotides: TGTGCCAGCAGTACCCGGACAGAGAGCAATCAGCCCCAGCATTTT.

As concerns this clonotype: A much larger clone sits a single nucleotide away, making a read error possible. Here the CDR3 reads CASSYRTGVLTGANVLTF. The CDR3 DNA follows: TGTGCCAGCAGTTACCGGACAGGGGTTCTTACTGGGGCCAACGTCCTGACTTTC. The V and J genes are TRBV6-5 and TRBJ2-6; 9 bases agree with TRBD1. Germline CDR1 reads MNHEY; CDR2 reads SVGAGI. The CDR3 contains 18 residues. The ends lost 2 bases at V and 2 bases at J; junction bases unmatched: 7.

Comment on this clonotype: This may come from a read error, since a much larger clone is one base off. The chain uses TRBV5-1 and TRBJ2-7; D gene ambiguous. Between the trimmed V and J ends, which lost 0 bases and 3 bases, there was a span of 10 bases. The CDR3 length is 14 residues. Germline assignment: CDR1 SGHRS and CDR2 YFSETQ. In DNA form, the CDR3 reads TGCGCCAGCAGCTTGGGGAACATGGTCTACGAGCAGTACTTC. This sequence encodes CASSLGNMVYEQYF.

Many counts were recorded for this clonotype. The chain couples TRBV7-2 to TRBJ2-2; D gene uncertain. Looked up from germline, CDR1 is SGHTA and CDR2 is FQGNSA. This CDR3 region has 13 residues. V lost 3 bases, J lost 4 bases, and 6 bases lay in between. The CDR3 nucleotides read TGTGCCAGCAGCTTTTTGCCCACCGGGGAGCTGTTTTTT. It specifies CASSFLPTGELFF.

The chain uses TRBV2 and TRBJ1-5; no clear D. The CDR3 has 14 amino acids. Between the trimmed V and J ends, which lost 6 bases and 11 bases, there was a span of 20 bases. Germline V gene lookup returns CDR1 SNHLY and CDR2 FYNNEI. The CDR3 nucleotides read TGTGCCAGCAGCCAAGAGGCTAGGGAATCAACCCAGCATTTT. Its translation: CASSQEARESTQHF.

The chain is built from TRBV4-2 and TRBJ1-1, with D unclear. Germline V gene sequence: CDR1 LGHNA, CDR2 YNFKEQ. Trimming removed 7 bases from V and 1 base from J, with 19 bases in between. This CDR3 comprises 16 residues. This CDR3 reads CASIRSSSVENTEAFF. The CDR3 DNA reads TGTGCCAGCATCCGCTCTTCGAGTGTTGAGAACACTGAAGCTTTCTTT.

This rearrangement joins TRBV30 to TRBJ1-4; 7 bases agree with TRBD1. Trimming removed 2 bases from V and 8 bases from J; junction bases left unmatched: 8. The germline V gene encodes CDR1 GTSNPN and CDR2 SVGIG (reference sequence). The CDR3 extends over 14 amino acids. The CDR3 DNA follows: TGTGCCTGGAGTATGACAGGGTGGAGGGAAAAACTGTTTTTT. Residues: CAWSMTGWREKLFF.

Details on this clonotype: This may be a read error: a much more frequent sequence differs by one nucleotide. This chain uses TRBV20-1 with TRBJ1-5; the D gene is possibly TRBD1 (5 bases). This CDR3 contains 14 residues. Germline-derived CDR1 and CDR2 are DFQATT and SNEGSKA (reference sequence). The CDR3 protein is CSAGELGGGQPQHF. The CDR3 coding sequence is TGCAGTGCTGGAGAGTTGGGGGGAGGTCAGCCCCAGCATTTT.

This clonotype was seen a handful of times. The V call is TRBV19, the J call TRBJ2-7, with 12 bases fitting TRBD2. The CDR3 contains 16 residues. CDR1 LNHDA and CDR2 SQIVND come from the germline V gene (reference sequence). Unmatched junction bases numbered 7, after V lost 1 base and J lost 6 bases. CDR3 loop: CASSIGLAGEDGEQYF. The CDR3 bases are TGTGCCAGTAGTATAGGACTAGCGGGAGAAGACGGCGAGCAGTACTTC.

The sample holds many counts of this clonotype. The chain links TRBV7-8 to TRBJ2-5; perhaps TRBD1 as D (5 bases). The V and J ends lost 5 bases and 5 bases respectively, with 15 bases between them. The length of the CDR3 is 14 residues. Germline V gives CDR1 SGHVS, CDR2 FQNEAQ. DNA for the CDR3: TGTGCCAGCAGCGGCCTAGGGGTTTGGGAGACCCAGTACTTC. This gives the protein CASSGLGVWETQYF.